The clone carrying this T cell receptor (beta chain) was found a few times. The antigen is unknown. The entry originates in a study of blood T cells in healthy people across ages. Through a sample-barcoded 5' primer and a J-beta primer mix, a second PCR was run for roughly 7 to 11 cycles. In TCRdb, the 5' RACE reads were re-called with MiXCR into one record per CDR3 protein. The repertoire holds under 950,000 distinct CDR3 sequences, 22% seen once, with around a fifth in the top ten. The study, taken as a whole, reports: What prevented conclusive comparison of naive and antigen-experienced cells was that PBMCs were unsorted. Naive T cell percentage showed a strong correlation with TCR beta diversity. Among long-lived donors, naive CD4+ cells were more numerous and diversity higher than in aged donors.

The V end lost 2 bases, the J end lost 7 bases, and 11 bases lay between the germline ends. The CDR3 extends over 13 amino acids. CDR1 SGHVS and CDR2 FQNEAQ come from the germline V gene. The TCR was taken from a man aged 65 to 79 in good health. Source material: blood. V and J are TRBV7-8 and TRBJ1-2; D not certain. In nucleotides, the CDR3 is TGTGCCAGCAGCTTATCTGGTATGGGTGGCTACACCTTC. Encoded protein: CASSLSGMGGYTF.